The T cell receptor (beta chain) described here comes from a study of blood T cell repertoires in COVID-19. Background on the study: T cells, B-cell-depleted T cells, or PBMCs supplied cDNA or gDNA.

The germline gives CDR1 SGHRS, CDR2 YFSETQ. Trimming pared 6 bases from V and 0 bases from J, leaving 21 bases between. This CDR3 is built from 18 residues. Sequencing was performed with immunoSEQ multiplex PCR; in TCRdb, only in-frame clones are kept and a portion is missing. The sample lists under 200,000 clones, 85% to 95% seen once, with roughly 0.56% in the top ten. The rearrangement links TRBV5-1 to TRBJ2-2; tentative D call: TRBD2 (6 bases). The sample taken for sequencing was peripheral blood. The receptor's source is a man aged 45 to 65 with acute or convalescent COVID-19. The CDR3 DNA follows: TGCGCCAGCACCCTTAACCCGCCTAGCGCAGCGAACACCGGGGAGCTGTTTTTT. Translating it yields CASTLNPPSAANTGELFF.